This T cell receptor (beta chain) was identified during a study of cytomegalovirus exposure and HLA in healthy donors. Profiled with immunoSEQ multiplex PCR; TCRdb holds only in-frame clones, not every one. The sample lists tens of thousands of clones, 93% occurring once. In germline, CDR1 is MNHEY, CDR2 SMNVEV (reference sequence). The V end was cut by 6 bases, the J end by 0 bases, with 13 bases between. CDR3 size: 15 residues. The study's findings and limits: Overall, under 200 TCR beta chains were annotated as cytomegalovirus-associated. Rare TCR sequences dominated, though some public TCRs recurred in many donors. Accounts indicate the classifier identified cytomegalovirus status with strong specificity and sensitivity.

As concerns this clone: The antigen is not known.

The chain combines TRBV27 with TRBJ2-3; no clear D gene. The sequencing sample was made of PBMCs. The receptor was isolated from a woman aged 25 to 39 in good health and CMV-seropositive. CDR3 DNA: TGTGCCAGCAGGCCCAGGTCACTGAGCACAGATACGCAGTATTTT. Amino acid sequence: CASRPRSLSTDTQYF.